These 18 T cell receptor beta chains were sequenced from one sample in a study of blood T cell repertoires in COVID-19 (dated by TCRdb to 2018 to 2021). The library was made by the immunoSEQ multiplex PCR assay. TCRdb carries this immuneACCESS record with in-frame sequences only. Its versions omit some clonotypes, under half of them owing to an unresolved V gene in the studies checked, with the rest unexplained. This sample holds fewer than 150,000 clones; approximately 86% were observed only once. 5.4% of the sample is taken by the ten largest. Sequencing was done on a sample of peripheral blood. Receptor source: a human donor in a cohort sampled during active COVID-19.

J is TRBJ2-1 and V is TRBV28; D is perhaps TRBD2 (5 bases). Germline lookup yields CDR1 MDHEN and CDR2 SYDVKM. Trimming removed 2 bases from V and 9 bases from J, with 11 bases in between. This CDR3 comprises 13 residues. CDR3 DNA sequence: TGTGCCAGCAGTTTAGAGGCTAGCCGTGAGCAGTTCTTC. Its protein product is CASSLEASREQFF.

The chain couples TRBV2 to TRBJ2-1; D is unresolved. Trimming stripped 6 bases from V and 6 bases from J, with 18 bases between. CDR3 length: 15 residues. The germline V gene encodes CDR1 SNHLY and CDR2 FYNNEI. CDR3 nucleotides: TGTGCCAGCAGACCCCACACCACGACACCCAATGAGCAGTTCTTC. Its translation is CASRPHTTTPNEQFF.

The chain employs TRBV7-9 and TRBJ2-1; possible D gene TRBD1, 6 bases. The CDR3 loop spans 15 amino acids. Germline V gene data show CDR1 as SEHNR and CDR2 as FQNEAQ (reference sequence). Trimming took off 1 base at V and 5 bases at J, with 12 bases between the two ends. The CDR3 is CASSLGGGGHNEQFF. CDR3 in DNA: TGTGCCAGCAGCTTAGGAGGTGGGGGCCACAATGAGCAGTTCTTC. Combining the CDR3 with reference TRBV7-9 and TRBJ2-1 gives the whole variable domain DTGVSQNPRHKITKRGQNVTFRCDPISEHNRLYWYRQTLGQGPEFLTYFQNEAQLEKSRLLSDRFSAERPKGSFSTLEIQRTEQGDSAMYLCASSLGGGGHNEQFFGPGTRLTVL.

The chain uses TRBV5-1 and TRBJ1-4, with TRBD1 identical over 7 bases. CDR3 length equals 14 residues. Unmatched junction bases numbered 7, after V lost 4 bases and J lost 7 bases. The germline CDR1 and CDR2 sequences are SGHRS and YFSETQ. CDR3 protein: CASSRDSGSEKLFF. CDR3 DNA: TGCGCCAGCAGCCGGGACAGTGGGTCTGAAAAACTGTTTTTT.

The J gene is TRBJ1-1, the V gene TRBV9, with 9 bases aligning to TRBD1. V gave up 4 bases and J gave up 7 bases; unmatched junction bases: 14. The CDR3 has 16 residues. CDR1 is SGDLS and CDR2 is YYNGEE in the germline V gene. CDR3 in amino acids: CASSFGTGKSTHEAFF. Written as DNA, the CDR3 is TGTGCCAGCAGCTTCGGGACAGGGAAATCCACCCATGAAGCTTTCTTT.

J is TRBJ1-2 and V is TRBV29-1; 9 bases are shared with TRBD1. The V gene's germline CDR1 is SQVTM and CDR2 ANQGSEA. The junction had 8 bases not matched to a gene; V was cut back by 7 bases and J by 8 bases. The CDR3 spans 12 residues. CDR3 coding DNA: TGCAGCGCCAAGACAGGGGGAAAAGGCTACACCTTC. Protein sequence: CSAKTGGKGYTF.

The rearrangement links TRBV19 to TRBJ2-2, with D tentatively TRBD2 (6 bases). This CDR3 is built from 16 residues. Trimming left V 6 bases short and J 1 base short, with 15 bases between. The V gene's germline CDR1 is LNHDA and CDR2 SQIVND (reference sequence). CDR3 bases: TGTGCCAGTAGATCCTCTGGGCGGGAGAACACCGGGGAGCTGTTTTTT. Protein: CASRSSGRENTGELFF.

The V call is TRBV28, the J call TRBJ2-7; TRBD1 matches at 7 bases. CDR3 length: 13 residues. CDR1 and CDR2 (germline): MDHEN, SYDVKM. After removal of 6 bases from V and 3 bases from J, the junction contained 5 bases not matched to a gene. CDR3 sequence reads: CASSGQASYEQYF. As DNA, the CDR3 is TGTGCCAGCAGCGGACAGGCTAGCTACGAGCAGTACTTC.

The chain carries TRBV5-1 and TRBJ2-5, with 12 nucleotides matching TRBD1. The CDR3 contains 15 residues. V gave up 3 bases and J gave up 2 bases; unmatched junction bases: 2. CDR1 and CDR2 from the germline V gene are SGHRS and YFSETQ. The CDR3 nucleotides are TGCGCCAGCAGCTGGGGACAGGGGGCACAAGAGACCCAGTACTTC. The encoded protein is CASSWGQGAQETQYF.

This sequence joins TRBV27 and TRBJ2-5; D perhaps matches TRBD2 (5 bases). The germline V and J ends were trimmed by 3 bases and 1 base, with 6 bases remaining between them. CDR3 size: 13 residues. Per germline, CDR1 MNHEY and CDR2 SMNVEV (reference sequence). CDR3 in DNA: TGTGCCAGCAGTTTCCGGGGCCAAGAGACCCAGTACTTC. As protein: CASSFRGQETQYF.

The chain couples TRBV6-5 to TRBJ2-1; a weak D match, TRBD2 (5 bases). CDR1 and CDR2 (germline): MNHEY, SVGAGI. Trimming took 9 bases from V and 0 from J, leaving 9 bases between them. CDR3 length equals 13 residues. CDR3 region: CASNRDSYNEQFF. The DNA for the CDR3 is TGTGCCAGTAACCGGGACTCCTACAATGAGCAGTTCTTC.

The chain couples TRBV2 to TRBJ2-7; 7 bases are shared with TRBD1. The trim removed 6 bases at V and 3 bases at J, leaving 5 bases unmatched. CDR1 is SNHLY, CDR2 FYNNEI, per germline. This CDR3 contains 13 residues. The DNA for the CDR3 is TGTGCCAGCAGCCGGGACAGTTACTACGAGCAGTACTTC. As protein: CASSRDSYYEQYF.

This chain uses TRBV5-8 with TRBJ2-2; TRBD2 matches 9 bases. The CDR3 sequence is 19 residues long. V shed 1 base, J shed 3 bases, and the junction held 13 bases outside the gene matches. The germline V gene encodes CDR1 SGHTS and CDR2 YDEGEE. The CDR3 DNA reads TGTGCCAGCAGCTTGACCCCTTTGGGCGGGGGGGGTCACACCGGGGAGCTGTTTTTT. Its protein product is CASSLTPLGGGGHTGELFF.

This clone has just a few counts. The CDR3: CASRERYGEQFF. CDR3 DNA sequence: TGTGCCAGCAGGGAGCGGTACGGCGAGCAGTTCTTC. The chain links TRBV3-1 (or the pseudogene TRBV3-2) to TRBJ2-1; D is possibly TRBD2 (5 bases). Trimming removed 6 bases from V and 10 bases from J, with 13 bases in between. The CDR3 loop spans 12 amino acids. CDR1 is LGHDT and CDR2 is YNNKEL in the germline V gene (reference sequence).

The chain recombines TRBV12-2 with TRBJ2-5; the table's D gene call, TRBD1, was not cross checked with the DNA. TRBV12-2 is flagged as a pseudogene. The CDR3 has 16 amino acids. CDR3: CASRLGLGQDQETQYF. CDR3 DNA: TGTGCAAGTCGCTTAGGTCTAGGACAAGACCAAGAGACCCAGTACTTC.

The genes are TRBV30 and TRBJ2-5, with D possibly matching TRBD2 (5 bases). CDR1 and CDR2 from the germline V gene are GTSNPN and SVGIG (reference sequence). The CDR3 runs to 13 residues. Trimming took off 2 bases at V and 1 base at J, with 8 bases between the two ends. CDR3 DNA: TGTGCCTGGAGTCCCGGGGTCCAAGAGACCCAGTACTTC. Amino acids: CAWSPGVQETQYF.

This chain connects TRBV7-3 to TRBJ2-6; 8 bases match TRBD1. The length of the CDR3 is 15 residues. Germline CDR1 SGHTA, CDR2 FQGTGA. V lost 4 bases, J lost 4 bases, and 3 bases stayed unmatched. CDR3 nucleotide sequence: TGTGCCAGCAGCTCGGGACAGGAGGGGGCCAACGTCCTGACTTTC. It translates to CASSSGQEGANVLTF.

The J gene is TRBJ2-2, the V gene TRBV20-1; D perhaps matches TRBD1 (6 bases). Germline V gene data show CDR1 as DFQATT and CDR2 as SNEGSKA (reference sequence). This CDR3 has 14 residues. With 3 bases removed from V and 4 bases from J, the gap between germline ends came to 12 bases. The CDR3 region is CSASPGHITGELFF. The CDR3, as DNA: TGCAGTGCTAGTCCGGGACATATCACCGGGGAGCTGTTTTTT.